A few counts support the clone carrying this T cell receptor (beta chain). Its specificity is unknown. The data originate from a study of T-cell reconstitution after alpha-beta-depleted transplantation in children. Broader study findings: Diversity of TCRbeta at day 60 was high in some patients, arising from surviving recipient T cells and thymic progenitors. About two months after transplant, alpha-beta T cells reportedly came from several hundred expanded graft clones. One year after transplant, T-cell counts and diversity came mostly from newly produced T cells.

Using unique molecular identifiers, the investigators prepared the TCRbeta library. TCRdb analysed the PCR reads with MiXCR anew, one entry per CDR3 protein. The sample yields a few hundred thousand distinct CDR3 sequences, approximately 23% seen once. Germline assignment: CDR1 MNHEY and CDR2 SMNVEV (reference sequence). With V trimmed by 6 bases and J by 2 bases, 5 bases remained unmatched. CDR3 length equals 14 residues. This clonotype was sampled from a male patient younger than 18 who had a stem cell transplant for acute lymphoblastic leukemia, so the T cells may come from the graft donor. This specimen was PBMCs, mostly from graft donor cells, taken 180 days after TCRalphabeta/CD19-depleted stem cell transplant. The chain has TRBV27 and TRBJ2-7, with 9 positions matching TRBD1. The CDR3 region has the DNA TGTGCCAGCAGATTAGGGACAGGGACCTACGAGCAGTACTTC. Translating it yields CASRLGTGTYEQYF.